Listed below are T cell receptor beta chains from one sample, sequenced in a study of OX40 agonist ivuxolimab in advanced cancers. The assay was immunoSEQ multiplex PCR, and TCRdb's table has in-frame clones only and misses some. The profile shows about 13,000 clones, about 68% of them singletons. The sample was CD4+ or CD8+ T cells sorted from blood, taken in a trial of the OX40 agonist ivuxolimab. Source of these receptors: an adult with an advanced solid tumor such as melanoma, head and neck, liver or kidney cancer. The conserved cysteine and the conserved F or W are not part of the CDR3 here. D genes are given only for firm matches.

J gene	V gene	D gene	CDR3 protein
NA	TRBV19	TRBD2	ASSIGPSGSGYEQY
TRBJ2-3	TRBV28	TRBD1	ASVFGQGVADTQY
TRBJ2-7	TRBV6-5	NA	ASSPMPPDTNGGY
TRBJ2-5	TRBV19	TRBD1	ASSITGTGGGETQY
TRBJ2-7	TRBV11-2	NA	ASSPGQTRTYEQY
TRBJ2-1	TRBV14	NA	ASSQENFYNEQF
TRBJ2-7	TRBV7-8	NA	ASSPSGGHPYEQY
TRBJ1-1	TRBV4-2	NA	ASSLNPAAGVGAEAF
TRBJ1-3	TRBV7-3	NA	ASSLEQGHTIY
TRBJ2-7	TRBV6-5	NA	ASSYNDGGYEQY
TRBJ1-1	TRBV6-1	NA	AMRRGAGTEAF
TRBJ1-2	TRBV6-6	NA	ASMGTEGYGYT
TRBJ2-3	TRBV30	NA	AWSEGGDTQY
TRBJ2-1	TRBV2	NA	ASGGTYYNEQF
TRBJ2-1	TRBV2	TRBD1	ASSEGQDSNEQF
TRBJ1-1	TRBV5-1	NA	ASKENTEAF
TRBJ2-1	TRBV10-1	NA	ASSALQTGEQF
TRBJ2-3	TRBV2	NA	ASKSPYGAGDTQY
TRBJ2-7	TRBV27	TRBD2	ASRLATSGNYEQY
TRBJ1-5	TRBV15	NA	ATSRDSGNQPQH
TRBJ1-1	TRBV20-1	NA	SADREEAF
TRBJ2-3	TRBV4-1	NA	ASSIGGPGSNFSTDTQY
TRBJ2-2	TRBV19	NA	ASSSRRPSGSGTGELF
TRBJ1-5	TRBV18	NA	ASSDTGTQPQH
TRBJ1-1	TRBV4-3	NA	ASSPRDFGNTEAF
TRBJ2-6	TRBV27	TRBD1	ASSLTGGFSGANVLT
TRBJ2-2	TRBV7-9	TRBD2	ASRVPLAEPGELF
TRBJ1-2	TRBV2	NA	ASSDLGAHNYGYT
TRBJ1-3	TRBV2	NA	ASDTQRSGNTIY
TRBJ2-7	TRBV6-5	NA	ASSPLGEMAEQY
TRBJ1-4	TRBV4-1	NA	ASSQGTNEKLF
TRBJ1-1	TRBV5-1	NA	ASSLLHSNTEAF